One and the same sample provided the 26 T cell receptor beta chains below, sequenced in a study of monozygotic twins with inflammatory bowel disease. Reprocessing the 5' RACE reads, TCRdb reports a single entry for every CDR3 protein and omits DNA. The sample includes some 330,000 distinct CDR3 sequences. Sample: blood. Source of these receptors: a human donor with ulcerative colitis or Crohn's disease, or a healthy co-twin of an affected twin (not recorded which).

The chain links TRBV10-3 to TRBJ1-4; there is no DNA to check the TCRdb D call of TRBD1. Germline loops: CDR1 ENHRY, CDR2 SYGVKD. The CDR3 is 13 residues long. The CDR3 here is CATRDGYNEKLFF.

The genes are TRBV12-3 or TRBV12-4 and TRBJ2-3; as DNA is missing, the TRBD2 call by TCRdb cannot be tested. The CDR3 extends over 13 amino acids. The CDR3 region is CASSFSPPDTQYF.

V usage is TRBV20-1 and J usage is TRBJ2-7; TCRdb gives TRBD1 as the D gene, but with no DNA this cannot be confirmed. CDR1 and CDR2 (germline): DFQATT, SNEGSKA (reference sequence). This CDR3 spans 17 amino acids. The chain's CDR3 is CSAPWTTHQGNSYEQYF.

This chain uses TRBV10-3 with TRBJ2-5. The CDR3 runs to 13 residues. The germline V gene has CDR1 ENHRY and CDR2 SYGVKD. CDR3 protein: CAISTDLGETQYF.

The chain couples TRBV5-6 to TRBJ2-1; checking the TCRdb D call of TRBD2 is not possible without DNA. The CDR3 is 15 residues long. The germline gives CDR1 SGHDT, CDR2 YYEEEE. CDR3 amino acids: CASGRLEGSYNEQFF.

This sequence joins TRBV3-1 and TRBJ1-6; without DNA, the TCRdb call of TRBD1 cannot be checked. The CDR3 sequence is 15 residues long. CDR1 is LGHDT, CDR2 YNNKEL, per germline (reference sequence). CDR3 sequence reads: CASSLSTGVSSPLHF. Complete variable domain (other parts from reference TRBV3-1 and TRBJ1-6): DTAVSQTPKYLVTQMGNDKSIKCEQNLGHDTMYWYKQDSKKFLKIMFSYNNKELIINETVPNRFSPKSPDKAHLNLHINSLELGDSAVYFCASSLSTGVSSPLHFGNGTRLTVT.

The V call is TRBV20-1, the J call TRBJ1-3; TCRdb's assignment of TRBD1 cannot be checked, as there is no DNA. The germline gives CDR1 DFQATT, CDR2 SNEGSKA (reference sequence). There are 11 residues in the CDR3. CDR3: CSAREGVTIYF.

The chain carries TRBV20-1 and TRBJ2-1; TCRdb reports TRBD2, a call that lacks DNA to check it against. The CDR3 covers 12 residues. CDR1 and CDR2 from the germline V gene are DFQATT and SNEGSKA (reference sequence). The CDR3 here is CSALGLRDEQFF.

This rearrangement joins TRBV20-1 to TRBJ2-1; absent DNA, TCRdb's TRBD2 call cannot be checked. This CDR3 spans 14 amino acids. Germline V gene sequence: CDR1 DFQATT, CDR2 SNEGSKA (reference sequence). CDR3 amino acids: CSALAGRDYNEQFF.

V is TRBV7-2 and J is TRBJ1-1; TCRdb outputs TRBD1, but without DNA this stays unchecked. The CDR3 is 14 residues long. CDR1 is SGHTA, CDR2 FQGNSA, per germline. The CDR3 loop is CASSLWGVNTEAFF.

This rearrangement joins TRBV7-9 to TRBJ1-4. The CDR3 consists of 14 residues. Germline values: CDR1 SEHNR, CDR2 FQNEAQ (reference sequence). CDR3 residues: CASSFRAGSEKLFF.

The rearrangement joins TRBV23-1 to TRBJ2-7; TCRdb gives TRBD2 as the D gene, but with no DNA this cannot be confirmed. TRBV23-1 is designated an ORF whose function remains uncertain. This CDR3 is 16 amino acids long. The CDR3 sequence: CASSQSWTSGDYEQYF.

The V call is TRBV13, the J call TRBJ2-7; TCRdb's D call, TRBD2, is unchecked because there is no DNA. Looked up from germline, CDR1 is PRHDT and CDR2 is FYEKMQ (reference sequence). The CDR3 has 14 amino acids. The CDR3 sequence is CASSFRDSLDEQYF. The whole variable domain, remainder taken from reference TRBV13 and TRBJ2-7, is AAGVIQSPRHLIKEKRETATLKCYPIPRHDTVYWYQQGPGQDPQFLISFYEKMQSDKGSIPDRFSAQQFSDYHSELNMSSLELGDSALYFCASSFRDSLDEQYFGPGTRLTVT.

The chain uses TRBV7-2 and TRBJ2-7. There are 17 residues in the CDR3. The germline V gene has CDR1 SGHTA and CDR2 FQGNSA. CDR3 residues: CASSLGRTPGWSYEQYF.

The chain employs TRBV20-1 and TRBJ1-1; the D gene TCRdb calls, TRBD1, cannot be checked with no DNA. The CDR3 runs 14 residues. Germline loops: CDR1 DFQATT, CDR2 SNEGSKA (reference sequence). CDR3 sequence reads: CSARVPGMNTEAFF.

The CDR3 loop reads CASSWLGQGTTYEQYF. The chain uses TRBV5-5 and TRBJ2-7; as DNA is missing, the TRBD1 call by TCRdb cannot be tested. Per germline, CDR1 SGHKS and CDR2 YYEKEE (reference sequence). This CDR3 spans 16 amino acids.

The chain employs TRBV3-1 and TRBJ2-5. From germline, CDR1 is LGHDT and CDR2 YNNKEL (reference sequence). The CDR3 contains 12 residues. CDR3 amino acids: CASRPGEETQYF.

The J gene is TRBJ1-2, the V gene TRBV29-1; the TCRdb call, TRBD1, lacks DNA for checking. The CDR3 runs 13 residues. Germline V gene data show CDR1 as SQVTM and CDR2 as ANQGSEA. CDR3 residues: CSVDQGLPYGYTF.

The rearrangement links TRBV27 to TRBJ1-2; no DNA is available, so the TRBD1 call from TCRdb remains unchecked. Looked up from germline, CDR1 is MNHEY and CDR2 is SMNVEV (reference sequence). The CDR3 contains 15 residues. The CDR3 is CASGPGGTGGLGYTF.

The chain links TRBV15 to TRBJ2-1; TCRdb lists TRBD2, though no DNA is available to test this call. There are 17 residues in the CDR3. CDR1 and CDR2 (germline): LNHNV, YYDKDF (reference sequence). This CDR3 reads CATLLAGGPSGYNEQFF.

The chain recombines TRBV20-1 with TRBJ2-3; TCRdb picks TRBD2, but there is no DNA to check that call. The V gene's germline CDR1 is DFQATT and CDR2 SNEGSKA (reference sequence). This CDR3 region has 15 residues. CDR3: CSATGTSGGTDTQYF.

The J gene is TRBJ2-4, the V gene TRBV5-1; TCRdb's D call, TRBD1, is unchecked because there is no DNA. CDR3 size: 14 residues. Germline V lookup: CDR1 SGHRS, CDR2 YFSETQ. CDR3 sequence reads: CASSLQGAENIQYF.

The J gene is TRBJ2-7, the V gene TRBV20-1; lacking DNA, the TRBD2 call made by TCRdb goes unchecked. CDR3 length: 17 amino acids. The germline CDR1 and CDR2 sequences are DFQATT and SNEGSKA (reference sequence). This CDR3 reads CSARGTSVPLSSYEQYF.

The CDR3 sequence is CSASLAGGNEQFF. The chain links TRBV20-1 to TRBJ2-1; the D gene TCRdb calls, TRBD2, cannot be checked with no DNA. Germline V CDR1 and CDR2: DFQATT, SNEGSKA (reference sequence). This CDR3 has 13 amino acids.

This sequence joins TRBV6-1 and TRBJ2-7. The germline CDR1 and CDR2 sequences are MNHNS and SASEGT. CDR3 size: 12 residues. CDR3 protein: CASSEARGEQYF.

This CDR3 is CASSRNHQGVKNYNEQFF. V usage is TRBV19 and J usage is TRBJ2-1; the TCRdb D gene call, TRBD1, has no DNA to confirm it. The CDR3 covers 18 residues. The V gene's germline CDR1 is LNHDA and CDR2 SQIVND (reference sequence).